Listed below are T cell receptor beta chains from one sample, sequenced in a study of blood T cell repertoires in COVID-19. Produced via immunoSEQ multiplex PCR; TCRdb's table is partial and in-frame only. Among 300,000 or so clones listed, 90% were seen once. The specimen sequenced was PBMCs or T cells enriched from blood (not recorded which). These receptors were collected from a man in his 60s who had recovered from COVID-19. Both conserved end residues are part of each CDR3. D genes are given only for firm matches. Not all rows give a size; the values are once, few, many and, for expanded clones, a class.

length	size	D	V	J	CDR3	DNA
13	NA	NA	TRBV25-1	TRBJ2-7	CASSEATGSEQYF	TGTGCCAGCAGCGAAGCTACAGGGTCCGAGCAGTACTTC
13	NA	TRBD1	TRBV30	TRBJ1-2	CAWLGQGIVGYTF	TGTGCCTGGCTTGGACAGGGGATCGTTGGCTACACCTTC
15	few	NA	TRBV6-1	TRBJ1-2	CASSEGRVRSYGYTF	TGTGCCAGCAGTGAAGGCAGGGTCCGGAGCTATGGCTACACCTTC
13	NA	NA	TRBV30	TRBJ1-5	CAWSTGFDQPQHF	TGTGCCTGGAGCACAGGGTTCGATCAGCCCCAGCATTTT
19	few	NA	TRBV21-1	TRBJ2-7	CASSKDPTRGRGPDYEQYF	TGTGCCAGCAGCAAAGACCCCACTCGGGGCAGGGGCCCCGACTACGAGCAGTACTTC
23	NA	TRBD1	TRBV9	TRBJ2-1	CASSAGQGRLTRGGTKSYNEQFF	TGTGCCAGCAGCGCGGGACAGGGTCGTCTAACTCGAGGCGGAACGAAATCCTACAATGAGCAGTTCTTC
16	once	TRBD1	TRBV3-1/TRBV3-2	TRBJ2-7	CASSLRPGQGIYEQYF	TGTGCCAGCAGCCTACGACCGGGACAGGGGATCTACGAGCAGTACTTC
17	NA	TRBD2	TRBV11-3	TRBJ2-1	CASSPLAGGLSYNEQFF	TGTGCCAGCAGCCCGCTAGCGGGAGGGCTGAGCTACAATGAGCAGTTCTTC
15	NA	TRBD1	TRBV7-9	TRBJ1-3	CASSRDRASGNTIYF	TGTGCCAGCAGCCGGGACAGGGCCTCTGGAAACACCATATATTTT
17	once	TRBD1	TRBV3-1/TRBV3-2	TRBJ1-1	CASSPWDRGVSGTEAFF	TGTGCCAGCAGCCCCTGGGACAGGGGGGTCAGTGGCACTGAAGCTTTCTTT
15	once	TRBD1	TRBV7-3	TRBJ1-2	CASSSGTGGRYGYTF	TGTGCCAGCAGCTCGGGGACAGGGGGACGCTATGGCTACACCTTC
11	NA	NA	TRBV12-3/TRBV12-4	TRBJ1-4	CASSLQGKLFF	TGTGCCAGCAGTTTACAGGGGAAACTGTTTTTT
16	NA	NA	TRBV4-1	TRBJ1-3	CASSQVEGRMGNTIYF	TGCGCCAGCAGCCAAGTGGAGGGACGGATGGGAAACACCATATATTTT
14	few	NA	TRBV9	TRBJ2-7	CASSVDQGRYEQYF	TGTGCCAGCAGCGTAGATCAGGGGCGCTACGAGCAGTACTTC
15	NA	TRBD1	TRBV5-1	TRBJ1-2	CASSTPGQGISGYTF	TGCGCCAGCAGCACCCCGGGACAGGGAATATCTGGCTACACCTTC
15	NA	TRBD1	TRBV7-9	TRBJ1-2	CASSLRQGANYGYTF	TGTGCCAGCAGCTTAAGACAGGGGGCTAACTATGGCTACACCTTC
14	NA	NA	TRBV6-2/TRBV6-3	TRBJ2-1	CASSYSGTSHEQFF	TGTGCCAGCAGTTACTCCGGGACATCGCATGAGCAGTTCTTC
15	NA	TRBD1	TRBV27	TRBJ1-5	CASSPRTGSNQPQHF	TGTGCCAGCAGTCCCAGGACAGGGTCCAATCAGCCCCAGCATTTT
12	NA	NA	TRBV18	TRBJ2-3	CAGAALTDTQYF	TGTGCCGGGGCCGCCTTGACAGATACGCAGTATTTT
13	NA	NA	TRBV5-6	TRBJ2-5	CASSSISRETQYF	TGTGCCAGCAGCTCGATATCTAGGGAGACCCAGTACTTC
14	NA	TRBD2	TRBV7-3	TRBJ2-3	CASSVSGGRDTQYF	TGTGCCAGCAGCGTTAGCGGGGGGAGGGATACGCAGTATTTT
19	NA	NA	TRBV11-2	TRBJ2-4	CASSIRLTGGSGSGNIQYF	TGTGCCAGCAGCATACGACTGACAGGGGGTAGCGGGAGTGGGAACATTCAGTACTTC
16	NA	NA	TRBV11-2	TRBJ2-3	CASSGNRGRGTDTQYF	TGTGCCAGCAGCGGGAACAGGGGGAGGGGCACAGATACGCAGTATTTT
17	NA	TRBD1	TRBV19	TRBJ1-2	CASTTGTGGLRYYGYTF	TGTGCCAGTACGACGGGGACAGGGGGCCTTCGGTACTATGGCTACACCTTC
15	NA	NA	TRBV10-3	TRBJ2-3	CAISESWGMSDTQYF	TGTGCCATCAGTGAGTCGTGGGGCATGTCAGATACGCAGTATTTT
18	NA	TRBD1	TRBV19	TRBJ1-1	CASSIGTGGLLVNTEAFF	TGTGCCAGTAGTATAGGGACAGGGGGTTTGTTGGTGAACACTGAAGCTTTCTTT
14	NA	TRBD2	TRBV10-2	TRBJ2-7	CASRASGTRYEQYF	TGCGCCAGCAGGGCTAGCGGGACGAGGTACGAGCAGTACTTC
13	NA	NA	TRBV12-3/TRBV12-4	TRBJ1-5	CASSQRGNQPQHF	TGTGCCAGCAGTCAAAGGGGTAATCAGCCCCAGCATTTT
13	NA	TRBD1	TRBV5-6	TRBJ2-7	CASSVGTAYEQYF	TGTGCCAGCAGCGTAGGGACAGCCTACGAGCAGTACTTC
16	NA	NA	TRBV3-1/TRBV3-2	TRBJ2-5	CASSPLRDREGETQYF	TGTGCCAGCAGCCCGTTGCGGGACCGTGAAGGAGAGACCCAGTACTTC
13	NA	NA	TRBV30	TRBJ2-5	CAWSADTAGSQYF	TGTGCCTGGAGTGCGGACACCGCTGGGTCCCAGTACTTC
12	NA	NA	TRBV30	TRBJ1-2	CAAPDRVYGYTF	TGTGCCGCCCCGGACAGAGTCTATGGCTACACCTTC
13	NA	NA	TRBV9	TRBJ2-7	CASSVAISYEQYF	TGTGCCAGCAGCGTAGCTATTAGCTACGAGCAGTACTTC
14	NA	NA	TRBV6-6	TRBJ1-1	CASSYLAVNTEAFF	TGTGCCAGCAGTTACCTGGCGGTTAACACTGAAGCTTTCTTT
15	once	NA	TRBV5-1	TRBJ2-1	CASSQTSVPYNEQFF	TGCGCCAGCAGCCAAACCAGCGTCCCCTACAATGAGCAGTTCTTC
17	NA	TRBD2	TRBV5-4	TRBJ2-5	CASSVGLAGRDQETQYF	TGTGCCAGCAGCGTAGGACTAGCGGGGAGAGACCAAGAGACCCAGTACTTC
16	NA	NA	TRBV19	TRBJ1-2	CASTSLGGGRGYGYTF	TGTGCCAGCACGAGCCTTGGGGGGGGCCGGGGCTATGGCTACACCTTC
14	NA	TRBD1	TRBV19	TRBJ2-7	CASSISGGEYEQYF	TGTGCCAGTAGTATTTCAGGGGGCGAGTACGAGCAGTACTTC
14	NA	NA	TRBV19	TRBJ1-2	CASSFPSMVYGYTF	TGTGCCAGTAGTTTTCCCTCTATGGTCTATGGCTACACCTTC
15	NA	TRBD1	TRBV30	TRBJ1-3	CAWNPSGTGVHTIYF	TGTGCCTGGAACCCGTCCGGGACAGGGGTTCACACCATATATTTT